The next 27 T cell receptor beta chains were all read from a single sample in a study of T cell changes during pregnancy in multiple sclerosis. Some clones are missing from TCRdb's copy, which holds only in-frame ones; the method was immunoSEQ multiplex PCR. The table lists tens of thousands of clones, around 89% of them singletons. The sequencing here drew on CD4+ T cells from peripheral blood mononuclear cells, taken in the first trimester of pregnancy. The receptor set was obtained from a female donor with multiple sclerosis, enrolled in a pregnancy study.

The J gene is TRBJ2-5, the V gene TRBV14; D is ambiguous. The germline V gene encodes CDR1 SGHDN and CDR2 FVKESK. Trimming stripped 0 bases from V and 5 bases from J, with 10 bases between. CDR3 length equals 14 residues. The CDR3 bases are TGTGCCAGCAGCCAAGAAGCCACCCGGGAGACCCAGTACTTC. Protein product: CASSQEATRETQYF.

This rearrangement joins TRBV19 to TRBJ2-7; 9 bases are shared with TRBD2. Germline CDR1 is LNHDA and CDR2 is SQIVND (reference sequence). The length of the CDR3 is 14 residues. The V gene end was trimmed by 4 bases and the J gene end by 3 bases; junction bases not matched to a gene: 4. The CDR3 here is CASSSAGGGYEQYF. CDR3 DNA sequence: TGTGCCAGTAGTAGCGCGGGAGGGGGCTACGAGCAGTACTTC.

This chain uses TRBV5-6 with TRBJ2-7, with a weak D call TRBD1 (6 bases). CDR1 SGHDT and CDR2 YYEEEE come from the germline V gene. Trimming cost V 1 base and J 2 bases, with 16 bases left between them. This CDR3 spans 16 amino acids. DNA of the CDR3: TGTGCCAGCAGCTTGTTCGACAGGCCCCTAACCTACGAGCAGTACTTC. Translating it yields CASSLFDRPLTYEQYF.

The CDR3 region is CASSKGEDSSYNSPLHF. CDR3 nucleotide sequence: TGTGCCAGCAGCAAAGGGGAGGATAGCTCCTATAATTCACCCCTCCACTTT. The chain couples TRBV21-1 to TRBJ1-6. TRBV21-1 is deemed a pseudogene. CDR3 size: 17 residues.

The chain employs TRBV4-2 and TRBJ2-7, with 7 bases matching TRBD1. Germline-derived CDR1 and CDR2 are LGHNA and YNFKEQ. The CDR3 covers 16 residues. V trimming: 0 bases; J trimming: 3 bases; junction bases outside the gene matches: 8. CDR3 in DNA: TGTGCCAGCAGCCAAGATTGGGACAGCGCTTACTACGAGCAGTACTTC. This translates into CASSQDWDSAYYEQYF.

This rearrangement joins TRBV14 to TRBJ2-2, with 10 bases identical to TRBD1. V lost 4 bases and J lost 5; bases outside the gene matches: 13. From germline, CDR1 is SGHDN and CDR2 FVKESK. The CDR3 is 18 amino acids. The chain's CDR3 is CASSPTEKGQGNTGELFF. The DNA of the CDR3 is TGTGCCAGCAGCCCCACAGAGAAGGGACAGGGGAATACCGGGGAGCTGTTTTTT.

This sequence joins TRBV6-1 and TRBJ1-2; D is perhaps TRBD1 (6 bases). This CDR3 is built from 15 residues. Trimming stripped 1 base from V and 4 bases from J, with 13 bases between. The germline V gene encodes CDR1 MNHNS and CDR2 SASEGT. The CDR3 sequence is CASSEVKGGAYGYTF. CDR3 nucleotide sequence: TGTGCCAGCAGTGAAGTCAAAGGGGGGGCCTATGGCTACACCTTC.

The rearrangement links TRBV18 to TRBJ1-2; weak D call: TRBD1 (6 bases). CDR1 and CDR2 (germline): KGHSH, LQKENI. The CDR3 runs to 16 residues. V dropped 2 bases and J dropped 8 bases, with 21 bases sitting between them. The CDR3 here is CASSPNKPVQGNGYTF. Written as DNA, the CDR3 is TGTGCCAGCTCACCAAACAAACCCGTACAGGGAAACGGCTACACCTTC.

The rearrangement joins TRBV5-6 to TRBJ2-2, with 12 bases fitting TRBD1. In germline, CDR1 is SGHDT, CDR2 YYEEEE. After removal of 4 bases from V and 7 bases from J, the junction contained 11 bases not matched to a gene. The CDR3 loop spans 17 amino acids. The CDR3 region is CASSTPGQGARGGELFF. The CDR3 DNA sequence: TGTGCCAGCAGCACACCGGGACAGGGGGCGCGTGGCGGGGAGCTGTTTTTT.

The rearrangement joins TRBV19 to TRBJ2-3; D remains unclear. The CDR3 spans 12 residues. Germline assignment: CDR1 LNHDA and CDR2 SQIVND (reference sequence). Trimming cost V 4 bases and J 0 bases, with 2 bases left between them. The CDR3 loop is CASSTSTDTQYF. As DNA, the CDR3 is TGTGCCAGTAGTACTAGCACAGATACGCAGTATTTT.

The chain employs TRBV27 and TRBJ1-6; 7 bases map to TRBD1. There are 16 residues in the CDR3. Germline loops: CDR1 MNHEY, CDR2 SMNVEV (reference sequence). V was pared by 7 bases and J by 7 bases, with 13 bases of the junction left unmatched. The CDR3 DNA reads as TGTGCCAGCACCTCCCCTCGGACAGGCGGCAATTCACCCCTCCACTTT. This translates into CASTSPRTGGNSPLHF.

The chain couples TRBV5-1 to TRBJ1-1; 8 nucleotides match TRBD1. This CDR3 has 17 amino acids. Germline V gene data show CDR1 as SGHRS and CDR2 as YFSETQ. Losses at the gene ends were 0 bases for V and 5 bases for J; bases not matched to a gene: 12. CDR3 region: CASSLALSGGARTEAFF. DNA of the CDR3: TGCGCCAGCAGCTTGGCCTTGTCAGGGGGCGCGCGGACTGAAGCTTTCTTT.

V is TRBV13 and J is TRBJ2-7; a weak D match, TRBD2 (6 bases). Looked up from germline, CDR1 is PRHDT and CDR2 is FYEKMQ (reference sequence). V was shortened by 5 bases and J by 2 bases, with 13 bases between the two germline ends. The length of the CDR3 is 14 residues. The CDR3 is CASSPGTVTYEQYF. CDR3 sequence (DNA): TGTGCCAGCAGCCCCGGGACTGTAACCTACGAGCAGTACTTC.

The chain couples TRBV19 to TRBJ1-2, with 8 bases that match TRBD1. CDR3 length: 12 residues. V was pared by 3 bases and J by 13 bases, with 7 bases of the junction left unmatched. Germline CDR1 reads LNHDA; CDR2 reads SQIVND (reference sequence). CDR3 residues: CASSIPGQESTF. As DNA, the CDR3 is TGTGCCAGTAGTATTCCGGGACAGGAGTCCACCTTC.

J is TRBJ2-2 and V is TRBV10-1; D perhaps matches TRBD2 (6 bases). The CDR3 runs 17 residues. Trimming removed 0 bases from V and 5 bases from J, with 16 bases in between. Germline lookup yields CDR1 WNHNN and CDR2 SYGVQD (reference sequence). The CDR3: CASSESLTSWGTGELFF. DNA for the CDR3: TGCGCCAGCAGTGAGTCCCTCACTAGCTGGGGTACCGGGGAGCTGTTTTTT.

The chain employs TRBV6-5 and TRBJ1-2, with 10 bases matching TRBD1. After removal of 6 bases from V and 2 bases from J, the junction contained 0 bases not matched to a gene. Germline loops: CDR1 MNHEY, CDR2 SVGAGI. The CDR3 length is 13 residues. CDR3: CASRGQGNYGYTF. The CDR3 coding sequence is TGTGCCAGCAGGGGACAGGGGAACTATGGCTACACCTTC.

This chain connects TRBV18 to TRBJ2-6; TRBD1 matches at 10 bases. With 5 bases clipped from V and 0 bases from J, the junction kept 10 bases outside the gene matches. Germline lookup yields CDR1 KGHSH and CDR2 LQKENI. The CDR3 has 19 residues. The CDR3 is CASSTLRTGGLSGANVLTF. The CDR3, as DNA: TGTGCCAGCTCAACGCTCCGGACAGGGGGTCTCTCTGGGGCCAACGTCCTGACTTTC.

The chain has TRBV7-9 and TRBJ1-1, with TRBD1 identical over 8 bases. The ends lost 5 bases at V and 11 bases at J; junction bases unmatched: 7. Germline CDR1 reads SEHNR; CDR2 reads FQNEAQ (reference sequence). This CDR3 is 12 amino acids long. DNA for the CDR3: TGTGCCAGCAGCACATCCAGGGGGCTGGCTTTCTTT. Translation: CASSTSRGLAFF.

CDR3 loop: CASSPGGGVSTGELFF. The CDR3 DNA is TGTGCCAGCAGCCCCGGTGGAGGGGTGAGCACCGGGGAGCTGTTTTTT. V and J are TRBV5-4 and TRBJ2-2, with D possibly TRBD2 on 6 matching bases. The germline V gene encodes CDR1 SGHNT and CDR2 YYREEE (reference sequence). Trimming pared 4 bases from V and 4 bases from J, leaving 17 bases between. CDR3 length: 16 residues.

The chain links TRBV6-4 to TRBJ2-1; D may be TRBD1 (6 bases). The germline V gene has CDR1 MRHNA and CDR2 SNTAGT. The V end was cut by 2 bases, the J end by 5 bases, with 10 bases between. This CDR3 region has 14 residues. The CDR3 spells CASSDGRGNNEQFF. CDR3 bases: TGTGCCAGCAGTGACGGCAGGGGCAACAATGAGCAGTTCTTC.

This clone appeared a few times. This rearrangement joins TRBV6-1 to TRBJ2-2; 7 bases are shared with TRBD1. CDR3 length equals 15 residues. Trimming cost V 3 bases and J 7 bases; bases outside gene matches: 8. The germline V gene encodes CDR1 MNHNS and CDR2 SASEGT. This CDR3 is CASSELQGYHGELFF. The CDR3 DNA sequence: TGTGCCAGCAGTGAGTTACAGGGGTACCACGGGGAGCTGTTTTTT.

The rearrangement joins TRBV5-1 to TRBJ1-3; 10 bases agree with TRBD1. CDR1 SGHRS and CDR2 YFSETQ come from the germline V gene. Trimming at V came to 4 bases and at J to 4 bases, leaving 5 bases not matched to a gene. CDR3 length equals 15 residues. CDR3 bases: TGCGCCAGCAGCGCGGGACAGGGGAGCGGAAACACCATATATTTT. As protein: CASSAGQGSGNTIYF.

The chain couples TRBV7-9 to TRBJ1-2; 7 nucleotides match TRBD1. In germline, CDR1 is SEHNR, CDR2 FQNEAQ (reference sequence). With 7 bases clipped from V and 1 base from J, the junction kept 3 bases outside the gene matches. CDR3 length: 13 amino acids. The CDR3 DNA is TGTGCCAGCAACACAGGGGTTAACTATGGCTACACCTTC. The encoded protein is CASNTGVNYGYTF.

The DNA of the CDR3 is TGTGCCAGCTCAGAGCGGACGGAGGCCTACGAGCAGTACTTC. Translation: CASSERTEAYEQYF. This rearrangement joins TRBV18 to TRBJ2-7, with TRBD2 as a possible D gene (5 bases). Trimming left V 5 bases short and J 2 bases short, with 13 bases between. The CDR3 covers 14 residues. CDR1 KGHSH and CDR2 LQKENI come from the germline V gene.

The chain links TRBV30 to TRBJ2-7, with D possibly TRBD2 on 5 matching bases. The V end was cut by 0 bases, the J end by 3 bases, with 12 bases between. Germline-derived CDR1 and CDR2 are GTSNPN and SVGIG (reference sequence). This CDR3 spans 14 amino acids. The CDR3 spells CAWSVFSGNYEQYF. The DNA for the CDR3 is TGTGCCTGGAGTGTATTCTCCGGGAACTACGAGCAGTACTTC.

The chain is built from TRBV9 and TRBJ2-3; 8 nucleotides match TRBD1. Per germline, CDR1 SGDLS and CDR2 YYNGEE. With 3 bases clipped from V and 4 bases from J, the junction kept 16 bases outside the gene matches. The CDR3 runs 18 residues. The CDR3 DNA reads TGTGCCAGCAGCGAGACCACACGGACAGGGTTTTGGGCAGATACGCAGTATTTT. Protein product: CASSETTRTGFWADTQYF. The full variable domain, its missing parts supplied by reference TRBV9 and TRBJ2-3, is DSGVTQTPKHLITATGQRVTLRCSPRSGDLSVYWYQQSLDQGLQFLIQYYNGEERAKGNILERFSAQQFPDLHSELNLSSLELGDSALYFCASSETTRTGFWADTQYFGPGTRLTVL.

The chain combines TRBV6-5 with TRBJ2-7, with TRBD1 as a possible D gene (5 bases). CDR1 is MNHEY, CDR2 SVGAGI, per germline. The V gene lost 5 bases and the J gene lost 3 bases, with 14 bases spanning the gap. The CDR3 sequence is 14 residues long. The CDR3 reads CASSKQDTNYEQYF. CDR3 DNA: TGTGCCAGCAGTAAACAGGATACAAACTACGAGCAGTACTTC.